The 5 T cell receptor beta chains given below trace back to one sample, sequenced in a study of T cell repertoires in cytomegalovirus infection. Each CDR3 protein is one row after TCRdb ran MiXCR on the reads. This table holds approximately 730,000 distinct CDR3 sequences, almost 30% found once. Their antigens remain unidentified. The material was cultured CD8+ T cells from PBMCs, obtained from culture after CMV antigen stimulation. Receptors were obtained from a human donor in good health (CMV status not recorded). Some clones in this sample may be carry-over from other donors' samples.

The table lists this clonotype with a few counts. The rearrangement uses TRBV6-6 and TRBJ1-1; D call uncertain. The CDR3 runs to 14 residues. Trimming cost V 10 bases and J 1 base, with 16 bases left between them. Germline assignment: CDR1 MNHNY and CDR2 SVGAGI (reference sequence). As DNA, the CDR3 is TGTGCCATTTGGGAGTGGAGGGCGAACACTGAAGCTTTCTTT. Translated: CAIWEWRANTEAFF.

This clonotype has more than one count but fewer than ten. The chain couples TRBV12-3 or TRBV12-4 to TRBJ2-7, with D perhaps being TRBD1 or TRBD2 (5 bases each). V lost 3 bases to trimming and J lost 4 bases, with 10 bases between them. The CDR3 has 13 residues. CDR3 DNA sequence: TGTGCCAGCAGTTTGAGGGGCCCTTACGAGCAGTACGTC. Translated: CASSLRGPYEQYV.

This chain links TRBV12-5 with TRBJ1-2, with 8 nucleotides matching TRBD1. Germline CDR1 reads LGHNT; CDR2 reads FRNRAP. Trimming cost V 4 bases and J 6 bases; bases outside gene matches: 4. The CDR3 runs to 13 residues. DNA of the CDR3: TGTGCTAGTGGTTGGACAGGGCAGGATGGCTACACCTTC. This sequence encodes CASGWTGQDGYTF.

The chain uses TRBV20-1 and TRBJ2-3, with 7 bases fitting TRBD2. The J segment lost 0 bases and the V segment lost 3 bases, leaving 15 bases of the junction unmatched. This CDR3 has 18 amino acids. Germline CDR1 reads DFQATT; CDR2 reads SNEGSKA (reference sequence). The DNA of the CDR3 is TGCAGTGCTAGTCTGAGAGAATCTAGCGGCTTTAGCACAGATACGCAGTATTTT. Translated, it gives CSASLRESSGFSTDTQYF.

This clonotype appeared many times. V and J are TRBV7-2 and TRBJ1-1, with D unresolved. Germline V gene lookup returns CDR1 SGHTA and CDR2 FQGNSA. This CDR3 comprises 14 residues. Trimming pared 5 bases from V and 0 bases from J, leaving 10 bases between. The CDR3 protein is CASSPGILNTEAFF. For the CDR3, the DNA is TGTGCCAGCAGCCCTGGGATCCTGAACACTGAAGCTTTCTTT.